This T cell receptor beta chain is drawn from a study of prognosis after radiotherapy for stage I lung cancer. About the study: With approximately 12 men and roughly 6 women, the cohort's median age was roughly 74 years, range roughly 53–95. Study-wide results and caveats: Samples before stereotactic body radiation therapy had more unique TCR clones (median roughly 9,300 versus 7,200).

To note about this clonotype: The antigen is unknown.

The germline V gene encodes CDR1 SGHDN and CDR2 FVKESK. V was shortened by 0 bases and J by 10 bases, with 10 bases between the two germline ends. The CDR3 has 12 residues. Node-negative status on CT and PET/CT applied to all patients, none having prior chemotherapy, radiotherapy or other malignancies. Two-round multiplex PCR on genomic DNA was the method by which TCR beta CDR3 was amplified. The first PCR round targeted every TRBV and TRBJ gene with specific primers. TCRdb reprocessed the multiplex PCR reads via MiXCR and lists one record per CDR3 protein. The data hold 20,000 to 30,000 distinct CDR3 sequences, with approximately 40% observed a single time.

The clonotype comes from a donor at least 50 years old with non-small cell lung cancer. The source material was PBMCs, sampled before or after stereotactic body radiation therapy (not recorded which). The chain combines TRBV14 with TRBJ2-7, with D hard to call. CDR3 sequence reads: CASSQDRQVQYF. The CDR3 DNA reads as TGTGCCAGCAGCCAAGATCGGCAGGTTCAGTACTTC.